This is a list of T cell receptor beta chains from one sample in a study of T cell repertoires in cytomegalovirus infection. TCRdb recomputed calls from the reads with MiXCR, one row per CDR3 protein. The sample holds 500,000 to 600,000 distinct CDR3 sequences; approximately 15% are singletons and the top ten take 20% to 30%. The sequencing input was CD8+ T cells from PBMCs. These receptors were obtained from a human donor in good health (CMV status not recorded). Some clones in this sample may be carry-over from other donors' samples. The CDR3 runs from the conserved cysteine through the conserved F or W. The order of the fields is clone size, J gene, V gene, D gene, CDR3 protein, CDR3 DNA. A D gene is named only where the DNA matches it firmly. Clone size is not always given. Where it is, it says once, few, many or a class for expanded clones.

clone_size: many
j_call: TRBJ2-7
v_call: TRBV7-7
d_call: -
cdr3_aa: CASSLAVAYEQYF
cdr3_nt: TGTGCTAGCAGCTTGGCAGTTGCCTACGAGCAGTACTTC

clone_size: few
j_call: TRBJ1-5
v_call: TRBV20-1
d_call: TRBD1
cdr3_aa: CSARRGPYSNQPQHF
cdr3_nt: TGCAGTGCTAGGAGGGGGCCTTATAGCAATCAGCCCCAGCATTTT

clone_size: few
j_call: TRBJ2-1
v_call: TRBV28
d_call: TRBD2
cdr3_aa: CASSSPGRANEQFF
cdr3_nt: TGTGCCAGCAGTTCCCCTGGGAGGGCGAATGAGCAGTTCTTC

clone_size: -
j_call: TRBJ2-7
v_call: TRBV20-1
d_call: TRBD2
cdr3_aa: CSARRLSGSVTPYEQYF
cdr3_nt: TGCAGTGCTAGAAGGCTTAGCGGGAGTGTTACCCCCTACGAGCAGTACTTC

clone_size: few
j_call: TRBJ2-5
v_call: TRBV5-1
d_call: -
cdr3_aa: CARMTTQETQYF
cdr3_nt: TGCGCCAGGATGACCACCCAAGAGACCCAGTACTTC

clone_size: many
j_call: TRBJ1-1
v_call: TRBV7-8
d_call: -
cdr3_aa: CASSRLGGDLNTEAFF
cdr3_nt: TGTGCCAGCAGCCGGCTAGGGGGGGATCTGAACACTGAAGCTTTCTTT

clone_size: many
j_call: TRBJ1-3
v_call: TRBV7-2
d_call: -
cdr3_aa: CASSLAIGISGNTIYF
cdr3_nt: TGTGCCAGCAGCTTAGCGATCGGGATCTCTGGAAACACCATATATTTT

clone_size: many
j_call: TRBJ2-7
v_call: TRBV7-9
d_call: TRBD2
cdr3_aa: CASSPPLGGLVYEQYF
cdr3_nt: TGTGCCAGCAGCCCGCCTCTGGGGGGACTAGTCTACGAGCAGTACTTC

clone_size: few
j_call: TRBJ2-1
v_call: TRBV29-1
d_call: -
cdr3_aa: CSVGPIEQFF
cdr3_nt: TGCAGCGTTGGGCCCATTGAGCAGTTCTTC

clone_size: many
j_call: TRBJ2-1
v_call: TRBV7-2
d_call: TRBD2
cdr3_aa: CASSSGPPRDYFYNEQFF
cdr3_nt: TGTGCCAGCAGCTCTGGCCCCCCGCGGGACTACTTCTACAATGAGCAGTTCTTC

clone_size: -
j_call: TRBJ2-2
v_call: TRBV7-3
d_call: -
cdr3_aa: CASSLTGGKGRTGELFF
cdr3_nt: TGTGCCAGCAGCTTAACAGGGGGAAAGGGGAGGACCGGGGAGCTGTTTTTT

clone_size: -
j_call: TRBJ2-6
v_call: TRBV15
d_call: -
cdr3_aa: CATSRASGVNVLTF
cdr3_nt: TGTGCCACCAGCAGAGCGTCTGGGGTCAACGTCCTGACTTTC

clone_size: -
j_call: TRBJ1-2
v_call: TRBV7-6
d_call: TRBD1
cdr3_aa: CASSLEAGGERYGYTF
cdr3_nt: TGTGCCAGCAGCTTAGAGGCAGGGGGCGAGCGCTATGGCTACACCTTC

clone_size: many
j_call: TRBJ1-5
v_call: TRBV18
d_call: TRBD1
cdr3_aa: CASSPEAGQGGYQPQHF
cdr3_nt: TGTGCCAGCTCACCCGAGGCCGGACAGGGGGGATATCAGCCCCAGCATTTT

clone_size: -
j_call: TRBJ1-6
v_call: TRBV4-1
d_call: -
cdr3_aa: CARSQDVLLNSPLHF
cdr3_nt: TGCGCCAGAAGCCAAGACGTGCTGCTAAATTCACCCCTCCACTTT

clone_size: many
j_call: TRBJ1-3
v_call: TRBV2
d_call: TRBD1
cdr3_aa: CASRGQGARSGNTIYF
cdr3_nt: TGTGCCAGCAGGGGACAGGGGGCCCGCTCTGGAAACACCATATATTTT

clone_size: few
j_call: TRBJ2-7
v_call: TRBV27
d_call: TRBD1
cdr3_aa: CASRIRDRPTYEQYF
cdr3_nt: TGTGCCAGCAGGATCCGGGACAGGCCTACCTACGAGCAGTACTTC

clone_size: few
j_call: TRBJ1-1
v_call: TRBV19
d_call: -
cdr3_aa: CASTILRGAQPMNTEAFF
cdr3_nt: TGTGCCAGTACCATCTTAAGGGGGGCTCAGCCCATGAACACTGAAGCTTTCTTT

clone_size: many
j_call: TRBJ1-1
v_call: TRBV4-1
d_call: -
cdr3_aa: CASSQDQGRVNTEAFF
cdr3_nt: TGCGCCAGCAGCCAAGATCAAGGTAGGGTTAACACTGAAGCTTTCTTT

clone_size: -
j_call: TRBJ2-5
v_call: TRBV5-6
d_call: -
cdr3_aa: CASSSDLEKEETQYF
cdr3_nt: TGTGCCAGCAGCTCCGACTTAGAAAAGGAAGAGACCCAGTACTTC

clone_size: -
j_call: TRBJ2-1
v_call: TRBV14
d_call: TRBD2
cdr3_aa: CASSPYGTSRINEQFF
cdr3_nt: TGTGCCAGCAGCCCCTACGGGACTAGTCGTATCAATGAGCAGTTCTTC

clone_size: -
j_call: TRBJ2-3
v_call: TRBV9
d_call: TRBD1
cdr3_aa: CASSVVPPDRVSTDTQYF
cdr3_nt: TGTGCCAGCAGCGTAGTTCCCCCGGACAGGGTCAGCACAGATACGCAGTATTTT